A single sample gave rise to the 13 T cell receptor beta chains below, sequenced in a study of identical twins. TCRdb fed the 5' RACE reads into MiXCR, producing one record per CDR3 protein. Among some 500,000 distinct CDR3 sequences, 13% to 15% were seen once, and the ten largest hold about 1%. These data also formed part of another study, on yellow fever vaccine responses in identical twins.

The material sequenced was CD4+ T cells sorted from blood. The receptors come from a woman aged 18-35 years in good health.

As regards this clonotype: Being one base from a much bigger clone, this may be a read error. This sequence joins TRBV27 and TRBJ1-2; TRBD1 is a possible D gene (5 bases). The CDR3 consists of 14 residues. Trimming pared 2 bases from V and 7 bases from J, leaving 14 bases between. The germline V gene has CDR1 MNHEY and CDR2 SMNVEV (reference sequence). The CDR3 sequence: CASSLKGPAFGYTF. DNA for the CDR3: TGTGCCAGCAGTTTAAAGGGGCCTGCCTTTGGCTACACCTTC.

This chain uses TRBV11-2 with TRBJ2-1; D not resolved. CDR3 size: 16 residues. Germline V gene lookup returns CDR1 SGHAT and CDR2 FQNNGV. The germline V and J ends were trimmed by 0 bases and 7 bases, with 16 bases remaining between them. The CDR3 protein is CASSLEMERTRNEQFF. The DNA of the CDR3 is TGTGCCAGCAGCTTAGAAATGGAACGGACGAGGAATGAGCAGTTCTTC.

The chain carries TRBV6-1 and TRBJ2-4; 10 positions match TRBD2. This CDR3 has 17 amino acids. The germline gives CDR1 MNHNS, CDR2 SASEGT. V lost 6 bases to trimming and J lost 4 bases; unmatched junction nucleotides: 12. CDR3: CASSPGGAGGGKNIQYF. CDR3 nucleotide sequence: TGTGCCAGCAGCCCTGGGGGAGCGGGAGGGGGGAAAAACATTCAGTACTTC.

V and J are TRBV14 and TRBJ2-1, with D perhaps matching TRBD2 (6 bases). With 5 bases removed from V and 3 bases from J, the gap between germline ends came to 8 bases. The V gene's germline CDR1 is SGHDN and CDR2 FVKESK. CDR3 size: 13 residues. Here the CDR3 DNA reads TGTGCCAGCAGCAGGGACTTCTACAATGAGCAGTTCTTC. Protein sequence: CASSRDFYNEQFF.

The gene calls are TRBV28 and TRBJ2-3, with D maybe TRBD2 (6 bases). V was pared by 5 bases and J by 0 bases, with 21 bases between. CDR3 size: 18 residues. Per the germline V gene, CDR1 is MDHEN and CDR2 is SYDVKM. The DNA for the CDR3 is TGTGCCAGCAGTGCCCCCGGACTAAGCGGAGGGAGCACAGATACGCAGTATTTT. As protein: CASSAPGLSGGSTDTQYF.

This clonotype showed up just a few times. This chain connects TRBV6-1 to TRBJ1-5; unclear D gene. Germline CDR1 reads MNHNS; CDR2 reads SASEGT. Trimming took off 7 bases at V and 0 bases at J, with 7 bases between the two ends. The CDR3 runs 13 residues. Written as DNA, the CDR3 is TGTGCCAGCATGGGCGATAGCAATCAGCCCCAGCATTTT. Its protein product is CASMGDSNQPQHF.

This clonotype turned up a few times. This chain links TRBV24-1 with TRBJ2-5; D unclear. The V gene's germline CDR1 is KGHDR and CDR2 SFDVKD. V lost 0 bases, J lost 4 bases, and 8 bases lay in between. This CDR3 is 14 amino acids long. CDR3 DNA sequence: TGTGCCACCAGTGATTTGCTAAAGGGAGAGACCCAGTACTTC. Protein: CATSDLLKGETQYF.

V usage is TRBV29-1 and J usage is TRBJ1-1, with 8 bases aligning to TRBD1. The CDR3 is 12 amino acids. V shed 5 bases and J 6 bases; nucleotides not matched to a gene: 5. Germline assignment: CDR1 SQVTM and CDR2 ANQGSEA. CDR3 sequence (DNA): TGCAGCGTTCAGGGGGCGCAGTCTGAAGCTTTCTTT. Translating gives CSVQGAQSEAFF.

This clonotype showed up just a few times. The chain is built from TRBV11-1 and TRBJ2-5, with 7 bases matching TRBD1. V was pared by 0 bases and J by 2 bases, with 18 bases of the junction left unmatched. Germline V gene lookup returns CDR1 SGHAT and CDR2 FQDESV (reference sequence). This CDR3 is 20 amino acids long. Here the CDR3 DNA reads TGTGCCAGCAGCTTAGCCCGTGGTATGGGGACAGCGATCCCTCAAGAGACCCAGTACTTC. Translating gives CASSLARGMGTAIPQETQYF. Using reference TRBV11-1 and TRBJ2-5 for the parts outside the CDR3, the full variable domain is EAEVAQSPRYKITEKSQAVAFWCDPISGHATLYWYRQILGQGPELLVQFQDESVVDDSQLPKDRFSAERLKGVDSTLKIQPAELGDSAMYLCASSLARGMGTAIPQETQYFGPGTRLLVL.

The V call is TRBV29-1, the J call TRBJ2-7; D ambiguous. The V gene's germline CDR1 is SQVTM and CDR2 ANQGSEA. The CDR3 loop spans 11 amino acids. V was trimmed by 4 bases and J by 4 bases, leaving 8 bases between them. CDR3 sequence: CSVAMTYEQYF. CDR3 coding DNA: TGCAGCGTTGCGATGACTTACGAGCAGTACTTC.

A few counts support this clonotype. The chain joins TRBV3-1 to TRBJ2-6; D is possibly TRBD1 (5 bases). The germline gives CDR1 LGHDT, CDR2 YNNKEL (reference sequence). CDR3 length: 18 amino acids. V lost 4 bases and J lost 0, with 16 bases in between. The CDR3: CASSPWGTTSSGANVLTF. DNA of the CDR3: TGTGCCAGCAGCCCTTGGGGCACAACAAGCTCTGGGGCCAACGTCCTGACTTTC.

V gene TRBV7-2 combines with J gene TRBJ2-5, with 9 bases that match TRBD1. V shed 5 bases, J shed 6 bases, and the junction held 16 bases outside the gene matches. The CDR3 is 17 residues long. Germline CDR1 reads SGHTA; CDR2 reads FQGNSA. Here the CDR3 DNA reads TGTGCCAGCAGCACCCCACCGGGACAGGGATTGAGAAAGACCCAGTACTTC. This encodes CASSTPPGQGLRKTQYF.

This chain uses TRBV7-9 with TRBJ2-5; 7 bases are a match to TRBD1. The CDR3 loop spans 15 amino acids. The germline V gene encodes CDR1 SEHNR and CDR2 FQNEAQ (reference sequence). V shed 4 bases and J 5 bases; nucleotides not matched to a gene: 10. The CDR3 DNA sequence: TGTGCCAGCAGCTCGCGCAGGGGGATGAAGGAGACCCAGTACTTC. It codes for CASSSRRGMKETQYF.